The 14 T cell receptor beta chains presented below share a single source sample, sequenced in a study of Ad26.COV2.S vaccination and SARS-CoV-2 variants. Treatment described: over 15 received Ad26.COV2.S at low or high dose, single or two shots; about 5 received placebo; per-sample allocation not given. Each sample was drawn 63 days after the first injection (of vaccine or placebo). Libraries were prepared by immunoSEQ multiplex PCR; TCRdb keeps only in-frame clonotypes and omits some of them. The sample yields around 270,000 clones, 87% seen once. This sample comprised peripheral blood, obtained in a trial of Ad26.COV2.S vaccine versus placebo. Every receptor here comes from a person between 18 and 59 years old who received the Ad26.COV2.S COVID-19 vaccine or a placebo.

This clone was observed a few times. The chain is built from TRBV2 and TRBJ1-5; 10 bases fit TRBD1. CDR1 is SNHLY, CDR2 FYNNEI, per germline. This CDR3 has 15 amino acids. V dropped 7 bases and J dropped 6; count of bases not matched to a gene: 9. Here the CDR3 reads CASNRQGAQSQPQHF. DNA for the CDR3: TGTGCCAGCAACCGACAGGGGGCGCAAAGTCAGCCCCAGCATTTT.

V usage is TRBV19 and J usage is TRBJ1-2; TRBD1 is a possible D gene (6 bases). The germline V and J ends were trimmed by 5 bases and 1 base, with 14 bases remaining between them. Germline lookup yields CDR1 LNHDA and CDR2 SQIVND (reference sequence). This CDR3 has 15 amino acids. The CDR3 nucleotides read TGTGCCAGTAGTCAACAGGGCCCAAATAACTATGGCTACACCTTC. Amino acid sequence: CASSQQGPNNYGYTF.

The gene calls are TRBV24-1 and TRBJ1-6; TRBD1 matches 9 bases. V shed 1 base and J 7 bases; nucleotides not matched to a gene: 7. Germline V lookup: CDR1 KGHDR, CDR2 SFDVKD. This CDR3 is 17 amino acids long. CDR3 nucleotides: TGTGCCACCAGTGATTTACAGGACAGGGGTCAGAATTCACCCCTCCACTTT. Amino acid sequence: CATSDLQDRGQNSPLHF.

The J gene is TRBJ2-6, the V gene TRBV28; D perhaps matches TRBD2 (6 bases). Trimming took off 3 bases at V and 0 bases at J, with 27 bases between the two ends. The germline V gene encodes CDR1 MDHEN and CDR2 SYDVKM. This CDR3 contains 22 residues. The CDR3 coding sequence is TGTGCCAGCAGTTTCAATGTCCTTTTTGTGGGAGGACCCTCCTCTGGGGCCAACGTCCTGACTTTC. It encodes CASSFNVLFVGGPSSGANVLTF.

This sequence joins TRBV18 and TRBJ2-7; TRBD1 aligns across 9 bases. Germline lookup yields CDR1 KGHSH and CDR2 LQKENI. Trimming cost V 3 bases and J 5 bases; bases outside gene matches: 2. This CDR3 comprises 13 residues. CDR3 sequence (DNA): TGTGCCAGCTCACCCACAGGGGGCCACGAGCAGTACGTC. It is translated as CASSPTGGHEQYV.

The CDR3 loop is CATSERIGLAGYSSSDTQYF. The CDR3 DNA is TGTGCCACCAGTGAGCGCATAGGACTAGCGGGATATTCTAGTTCAGATACGCAGTATTTT. The chain couples TRBV24-1 to TRBJ2-3; TRBD2 matches 12 bases. Trimming took 4 bases from V and 4 from J; bases not matched to a gene: 17. Germline V gene sequence: CDR1 KGHDR, CDR2 SFDVKD. This CDR3 spans 20 amino acids.

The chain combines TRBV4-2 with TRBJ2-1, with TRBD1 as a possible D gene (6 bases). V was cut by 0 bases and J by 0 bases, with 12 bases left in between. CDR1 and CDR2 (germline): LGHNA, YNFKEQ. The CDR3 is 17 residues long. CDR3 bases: TGTGCCAGCAGCCAAGAAAACAGGGCGAGCTCCTACAATGAGCAGTTCTTC. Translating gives CASSQENRASSYNEQFF.

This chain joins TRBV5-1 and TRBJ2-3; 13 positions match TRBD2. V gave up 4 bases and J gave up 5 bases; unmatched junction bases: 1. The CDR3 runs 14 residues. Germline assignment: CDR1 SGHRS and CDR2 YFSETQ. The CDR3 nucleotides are TGCGCCAGCAGCAGGACTAGCGGGAGAGATACGCAGTATTTT. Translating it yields CASSRTSGRDTQYF.

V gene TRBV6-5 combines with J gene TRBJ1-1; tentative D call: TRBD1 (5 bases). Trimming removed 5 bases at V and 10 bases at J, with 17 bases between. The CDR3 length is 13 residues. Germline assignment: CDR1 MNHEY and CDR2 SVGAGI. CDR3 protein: CASSPTVTGLAFF. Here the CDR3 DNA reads TGTGCCAGCAGTCCAACGGTAACAGGCTTAGCTTTCTTT.

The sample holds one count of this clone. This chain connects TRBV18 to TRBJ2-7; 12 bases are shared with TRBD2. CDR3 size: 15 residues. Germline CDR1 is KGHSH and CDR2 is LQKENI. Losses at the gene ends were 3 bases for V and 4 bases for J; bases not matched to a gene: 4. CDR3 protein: CASSPGLAGSYEQYV. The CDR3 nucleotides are TGTGCCAGCTCACCCGGACTAGCGGGAAGTTACGAGCAGTACGTC.

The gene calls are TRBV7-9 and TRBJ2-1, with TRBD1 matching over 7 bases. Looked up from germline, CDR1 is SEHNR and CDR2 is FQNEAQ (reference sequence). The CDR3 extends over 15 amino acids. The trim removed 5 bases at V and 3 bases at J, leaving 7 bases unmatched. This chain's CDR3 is CASSGPGQLYNEQFF. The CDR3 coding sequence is TGTGCCAGCAGCGGGCCGGGACAGCTCTACAATGAGCAGTTCTTC.

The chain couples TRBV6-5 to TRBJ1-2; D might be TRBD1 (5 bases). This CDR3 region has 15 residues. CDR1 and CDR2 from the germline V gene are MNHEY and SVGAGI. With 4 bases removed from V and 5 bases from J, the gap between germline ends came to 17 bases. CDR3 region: CASSSTGEGLYGYTF. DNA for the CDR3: TGTGCCAGCAGTTCTACAGGAGAGGGACTATATGGCTACACCTTC.

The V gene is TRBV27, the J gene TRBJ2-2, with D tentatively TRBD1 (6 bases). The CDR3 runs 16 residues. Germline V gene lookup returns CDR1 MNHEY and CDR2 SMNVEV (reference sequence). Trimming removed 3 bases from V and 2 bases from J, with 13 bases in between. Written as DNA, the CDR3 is TGTGCCAGCAGTTTGGGGGCAGGGCAAAACACCGGGGAGCTGTTTTTT. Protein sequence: CASSLGAGQNTGELFF.

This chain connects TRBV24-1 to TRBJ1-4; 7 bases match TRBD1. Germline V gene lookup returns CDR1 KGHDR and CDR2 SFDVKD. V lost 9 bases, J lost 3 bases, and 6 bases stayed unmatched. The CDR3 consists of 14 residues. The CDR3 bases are TGTGCCACCTTTGGACAGGATGCTAATGAAAAACTGTTTTTT. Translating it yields CATFGQDANEKLFF.